This T cell receptor (beta chain) was retrieved from a study of identical twins. Every one of the donors was a healthy Caucasian. General observations from the study: Invariant MAIT and iNKT cells may have partly biased zero-insertion analyses. Carriage of fewer insertions was seen in abundant cord blood beta clonotypes, whereas memory repertoires showed none. Cross-sectional statistical analysis, not tracking of the same donors, underpinned the conclusions.

TCRdb redid the calling of the 5' RACE reads with MiXCR, one entry per CDR3 protein. In the table there are 350,000 or so distinct CDR3 sequences, about 12% of which are singletons. About this clonotype itself: The antigen is unknown.

These data were also reused for a study on yellow fever vaccine responses in identical twins.

The clonotype was recovered from a woman under 30 in good health. Sample: CD8+ T cells sorted from blood.

CDR3 coding DNA: TGTGCCACCAGCAGAGGCGGGTATTCAGGGGGATGGGGCTCTGGGGCCAACGTCCTGACTTTC. This encodes CATSRGGYSGGWGSGANVLTF. The rearrangement uses TRBV15 and TRBJ2-6; 7 bases map to TRBD1. V was clipped by 1 base and J by 0 bases; unmatched bases: 15. The CDR3 loop spans 21 amino acids. In germline, CDR1 is LNHNV, CDR2 YYDKDF (reference sequence).